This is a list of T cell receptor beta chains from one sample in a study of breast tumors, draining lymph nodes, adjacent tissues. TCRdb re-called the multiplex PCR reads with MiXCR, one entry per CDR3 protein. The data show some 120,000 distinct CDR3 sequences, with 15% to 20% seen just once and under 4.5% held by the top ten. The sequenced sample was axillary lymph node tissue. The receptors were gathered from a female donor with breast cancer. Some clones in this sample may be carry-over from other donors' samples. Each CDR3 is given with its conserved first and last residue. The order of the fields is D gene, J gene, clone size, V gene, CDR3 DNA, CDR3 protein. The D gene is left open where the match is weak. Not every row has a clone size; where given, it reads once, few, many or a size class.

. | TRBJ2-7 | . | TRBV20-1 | TGCAGTGCCCCCCAAGGTGGCCCCTATGAGCAGTGCTTC | CSAPQGGPYEQCF
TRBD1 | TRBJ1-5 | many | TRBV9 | TGTGCCAGCAGCGAACAGGGGGAAAAGCCCCAGCATTTT | CASSEQGEKPQHF
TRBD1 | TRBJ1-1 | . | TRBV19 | TGTGCCAGTACTCCGACAGGGGGCACTGAAGCTTTCTTT | CASTPTGGTEAFF
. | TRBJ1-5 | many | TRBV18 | TGTGCCAGCTCCCCAGGGAGGAGCAATCAGCCCCAGCATTTT | CASSPGRSNQPQHF
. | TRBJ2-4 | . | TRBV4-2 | TGTGCCAGCAGCCAAGCAGGGACAGCCAAAAACATTCAGTACTTC | CASSQAGTAKNIQYF
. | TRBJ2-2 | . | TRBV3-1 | TGTGCCAGCAGCCAAGGAGGGCAGGGTTCAAACACCGGGGAGCTGTTTTTT | CASSQGGQGSNTGELFF
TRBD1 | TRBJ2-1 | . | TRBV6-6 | TGTGCCAGCAGTTGGGACAGGGAGAATGAGCAGTTCTTC | CASSWDRENEQFF
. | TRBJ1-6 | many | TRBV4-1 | TGCGCCAGCAAAAAGAACGCAGCAGGGGTACAATATAATTCACCCCTCCACTTT | CASKKNAAGVQYNSPLHF
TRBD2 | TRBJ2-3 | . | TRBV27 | TGTGCCAGCAGTTGGGGTAGCGGGACAGATACGCAGTATTTT | CASSWGSGTDTQYF
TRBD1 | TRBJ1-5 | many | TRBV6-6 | TGTGCCAGCAGTGTGACAGGGAACCAGCCCCAGCATTTT | CASSVTGNQPQHF
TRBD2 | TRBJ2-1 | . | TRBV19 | TGTGCCAGTAAGGGACTAGCGGGAGGTGAGCAGTTCTTC | CASKGLAGGEQFF
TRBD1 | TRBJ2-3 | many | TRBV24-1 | TGTGCCACCAGTCAAGGACAGGGGTCAGATACGCAGTATTTT | CATSQGQGSDTQYF
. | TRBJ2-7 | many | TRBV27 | TGTGCCAGCACCTTGGTCCCTTACGAGCAGTACTTC | CASTLVPYEQYF
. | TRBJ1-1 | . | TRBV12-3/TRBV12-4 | TGTGCCAGCAGCCTACTAGGGGCGGGTAAAGCTTTCTTT | CASSLLGAGKAFF
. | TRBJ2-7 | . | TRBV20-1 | TGCAGTGCTAGGGGGCAGGGTGGGAACGAGCAGTACTTC | CSARGQGGNEQYF
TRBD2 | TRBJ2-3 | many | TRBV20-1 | TGCAGTGCTAGAGGCTCGGGGGGAACGCAGTATTTT | CSARGSGGTQYF
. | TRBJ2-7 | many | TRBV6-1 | TGTGCCTCCTCGACACAATCCTACGAGCAGTACTTC | CASSTQSYEQYF
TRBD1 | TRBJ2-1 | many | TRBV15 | TGTGCCACCAGCAGAGATTATAAGAGGAGACAGGGGTCCTACAATGAGCAGTTCTTC | CATSRDYKRRQGSYNEQFF
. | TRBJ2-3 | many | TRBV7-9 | TGTGCCAGCAGCTTACAGAGCCTGATTACAGATACGCAGTATTTT | CASSLQSLITDTQYF
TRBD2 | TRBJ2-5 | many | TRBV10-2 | TGCGCCAGCAGTGAGGTGGCGGGGGGGACCCAGTACTTC | CASSEVAGGTQYF
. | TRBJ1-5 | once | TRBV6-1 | TGTGCCAGCAGTGCCCAGGACATATATAGCAATCAGCCCCAGCATTTT | CASSAQDIYSNQPQHF
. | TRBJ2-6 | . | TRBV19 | TGTGCCAGTACCCATCGGCTGGAGGGGTCCAACGTCCTGACTTTC | CASTHRLEGSNVLTF
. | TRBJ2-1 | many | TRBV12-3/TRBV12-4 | TGTGCCAGCAGTTTTCCGAGAGGCTCCTACAATGAGCAGTTCTTC | CASSFPRGSYNEQFF
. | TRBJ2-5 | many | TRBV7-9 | TGTGCCAGCAGCTCCGGACTGGGGGGAGAGACCCAGTACTTC | CASSSGLGGETQYF
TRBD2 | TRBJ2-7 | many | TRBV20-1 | TGCAGTGCTAGAGAAAGGTTGCGGGAGGGCTCCTACGAGCAGTACTTC | CSARERLREGSYEQYF
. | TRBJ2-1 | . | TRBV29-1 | TGCAGCGTTTCGACAGAGGTCAATGAGCAGTTCTTC | CSVSTEVNEQFF
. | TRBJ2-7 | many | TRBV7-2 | TGTGCCAGCAGCTTAGCGGCCTCCTACGAGCAGTACTTC | CASSLAASYEQYF
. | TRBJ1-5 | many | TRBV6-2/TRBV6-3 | TGTGCCAGCAGTTACGCATCTGGCAATCAGCCCCAGCATTTT | CASSYASGNQPQHF
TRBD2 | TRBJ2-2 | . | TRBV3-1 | TGTGCCAGCAGCCAAGGAGCGGGGGCCGGAACCGGGGAGCTGTTTTTT | CASSQGAGAGTGELFF
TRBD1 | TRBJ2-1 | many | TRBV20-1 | TGCAGTGCTTCCGGGACAGGGGCCTACAATGAGCAGTTCTTC | CSASGTGAYNEQFF
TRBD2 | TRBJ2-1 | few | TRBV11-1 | TGTGCCAGCAGGTCGACTAGCGGGAGTTCGGATGAGCAGTTCTTC | CASRSTSGSSDEQFF
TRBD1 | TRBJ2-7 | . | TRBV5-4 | TGTGCCAGCGAATTGGCAGGGGGTGTTGACTACGAGCAGTACTTC | CASELAGGVDYEQYF
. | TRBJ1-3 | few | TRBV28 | TGTGCCGGCAGTTTCCCTCTCGGGACTCTTGGAAACACCATATATTTT | CAGSFPLGTLGNTIYF
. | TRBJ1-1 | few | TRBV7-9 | TGTGCCAGCAGCCCCGAGAGCACTGAAGCTTTCTTT | CASSPESTEAFF
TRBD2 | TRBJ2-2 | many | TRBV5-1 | TGCGCCAGCAGCCCCAGCGGGGGGGACACCGGGGAGCTGTTTTTT | CASSPSGGDTGELFF
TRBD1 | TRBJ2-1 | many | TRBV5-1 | TGCGCCAGCAGCCTTCGCGGACAGGCCAGAGGTAGCAGGGACTACAATGAGCAGTTCTTC | CASSLRGQARGSRDYNEQFF
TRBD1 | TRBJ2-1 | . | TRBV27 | TGTGCCAGCAGTTTCTCTAACCCGGGACAGGGAAGCTACAATGAGCAGTTCTTC | CASSFSNPGQGSYNEQFF
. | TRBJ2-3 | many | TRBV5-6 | TGTGCCAGCAGCTTGGGGAGCGGGCCTCTGAATACGCAGTATTTT | CASSLGSGPLNTQYF
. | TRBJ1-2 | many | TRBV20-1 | TGCAGTCCGGACTTTAGGACAGTTCTGGGGAACTATGGCTACACCTTC | CSPDFRTVLGNYGYTF
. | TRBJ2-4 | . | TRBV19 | TGTGCCAGTAGTATAGTTCGAACCAAAAACATTCAGTACTTC | CASSIVRTKNIQYF
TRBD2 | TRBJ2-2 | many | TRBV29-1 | TGCAGCGGTCCCCTAGCGGGAGAGGACACCGGGGAGCTGTTTTTT | CSGPLAGEDTGELFF